This T cell receptor beta chain was documented in a study of T cells after yellow fever vaccination. For the study at large: Where fractions had low cell numbers, libraries were prepared from them with the SMART-Seq v4 Ultra Low Input RNA kit.

Germline lookup yields CDR1 GTSNPN and CDR2 SVGIG (reference sequence). CDR3 length: 12 residues. Trimming removed 2 bases from V and 7 bases from J, with 9 bases in between. Study-level results: Clones from primary vaccination mostly reappeared after the booster (roughly 95% CD4, over 85% CD8). It was a small share of clonotypes that appeared in both CD4 and CD8 compartments.

The authors made TCR cDNA by 5'RACE template switching, adding a universal primer site and UMIs. TCRdb re-analysed the 5' RACE reads in MiXCR, keeping a single row per CDR3 protein. This sample has about 45,000 distinct CDR3 sequences, with 6% to 7% found just once. The sequences come from CD8+ T cells not binding an NS4B(214-222) dextramer, sorted from PBMCs, collected 45 days after the yellow fever booster vaccination. The chain links TRBV30 to TRBJ2-4; D unresolved. This receptor was obtained from a man between 25 and 39 years old who received the YFV17D yellow fever vaccine. As DNA, the CDR3 is TGTGCCTGGAGTCGTATGGGGAACATTCAGTACTTC. Translated, it gives CAWSRMGNIQYF.